These 2 T cell receptor beta chains were sequenced from one sample in a study of identical twins (dated by TCRdb to about 2016). Library preparation was by 5' RACE. TCRdb lists the instrument as Illumina HiSeq 2000. TCRdb's own reprocessing of the public reads used fastp at Q25 and MiXCR and kept productive beta chains. Every entry covers one CDR3 protein and lists the most common genes and DNA from its rows. The sample table contains under 250,000 distinct CDR3 sequences; only one count was recorded for about 7.5% of them. Less than 6.5% of the sample rests with the top ten. The same data also contributed to another study, on yellow fever vaccine responses in identical twins.

Sequenced sample: CD8+ T cells sorted from blood. All receptors come from a woman under 30 in good health.

V is TRBV29-1 and J is TRBJ2-1, with 9 bases lining up with TRBD2. CDR3 size: 15 residues. The junction had 6 bases not matched to a gene; V was cut back by 2 bases and J by 4 bases. CDR1 is SQVTM and CDR2 is ANQGSEA in the germline V gene. CDR3 amino acids: CSVELLAGQYNEQFF. The CDR3 bases are TGCAGCGTTGAATTACTAGCGGGCCAATACAATGAGCAGTTCTTC.

The chain links TRBV4-1 to TRBJ1-1, with D uncertain. Germline V CDR1 and CDR2: MGHRA, YSYEKL. Trimming shortened V by 0 bases and J by 1 base, and 15 bases separated the two germline ends. The CDR3 spans 17 residues. CDR3 DNA sequence: TGCGCCAGCAGCCAAGACCCACCCGGTGGCAGGAACACTGAAGCTTTCTTT. As protein: CASSQDPPGGRNTEAFF.